This T cell receptor beta chain was recovered during a study of long-term antiretroviral therapy in people with HIV. This clone came up a few times. The authors ran the immunoSEQ assay, v3.0, at survey level. The protocol was immunoSEQ multiplex PCR, while the TCRdb copy is restricted to in-frame clones and leaves out a portion. The data show 34,000 or so clones, roughly 85% seen once. The starting material was unsorted PBMCs, obtained 3.3 years after starting antiretroviral therapy. The receptor comes from a young man with HIV.

CDR3 in amino acids: CATPRTENTGELFF. CDR3 DNA: TGTGCCACCCCTCGGACGGAGAACACCGGGGAGCTGTTTTTT. The chain links TRBV19 to TRBJ2-2; the D is unclear. This CDR3 region has 14 residues. The germline V gene has CDR1 LNHDA and CDR2 SQIVND (reference sequence). Trimming shortened V by 10 bases and J by 1 base, and 13 bases separated the two germline ends.